This T cell receptor beta chain was identified in a study of untreated major depressive disorder. Study observations and caveats: A comparatively small sample limits the generalizability of these findings. Private clones made up every subject's top five TRBV05-01 clones. Compared with controls, depressed patients showed more TRBV05-01 (Vbeta 5.1) usage in CD4+ T cells.

This clone has only a few counts. What it recognizes is unknown. The V gene lost 5 bases and the J gene lost 3 bases, with 22 bases spanning the gap. Germline CDR1 and CDR2: SGHTA and FQGTGA. The CDR3 totals 17 residues. For sex, age, current smoking status and body mass index, every depressed patient had a pairwise-matched non-depressed control. Typically 85% to 95% of enriched cells were CD4+. Libraries were prepared by immunoSEQ multiplex PCR; TCRdb keeps only in-frame clonotypes and omits some of them. The sample lists 17,000 or so clones, roughly nine tenths occurring once. The V gene is TRBV7-3, the J gene TRBJ2-5, with D tentatively TRBD1 or TRBD2 (5 bases each). Sequencing used CD4+ T cells from PBMCs. This TCR derives from a middle-aged woman with major depressive disorder. The CDR3 nucleotides are TGTGCCAGCAGCCAAAACCCGGGAACCCGACAGAAAGAGACCCAGTACTTC. Its translation: CASSQNPGTRQKETQYF.